This is a list of T cell receptor beta chains from one sample in a study of cytomegalovirus exposure and HLA in healthy donors. Libraries were prepared by immunoSEQ multiplex PCR; TCRdb keeps only in-frame clonotypes and omits some of them. Of around 120,000 clones listed, roughly 72% are singletons. The source material was PBMCs. Receptors were obtained from a woman aged 50 to 60 in good health and CMV-seropositive. Each CDR3 is given with its conserved first and last residue. Each record gives: D gene, J gene, V gene, clone size, CDR3 DNA, CDR3 protein. D genes are given only for firm matches. Clone size is given for some rows only: seen once, a few or many times, or a class if the clone is expanded.

>.|TRBJ2-5|TRBV7-2|.
TGTGCCAGCAGCTTTGGGGCCGACCAAGAGACCCAGTACTTC
CASSFGADQETQYF
>TRBD1|TRBJ1-1|TRBV19|.
TGTGCCAGTAATTCAAAGACTAAACAGGGGGAGGTGAACACTGAAGCTTTCTTT
CASNSKTKQGEVNTEAFF
>.|TRBJ1-4|TRBV4-1|.
TGCGCCAGCAGCCAGGACAGTGCTAATGAAAAACTGTTTTTT
CASSQDSANEKLFF
>.|TRBJ2-1|TRBV5-1|.
TGCGCCAGCAGACCGGGGGACGGGTTTGGTCCAGTGGGGCAGTTCTTC
CASRPGDGFGPVGQFF
>TRBD2|TRBJ2-1|TRBV25-1|.
TGTGCCAGCAGTGAATTTAGCGGGAGCTCCTACAATGAGCAGTTCTTC
CASSEFSGSSYNEQFF
>TRBD1|TRBJ2-3|TRBV28|.
TGTGCCAGCAGTTCCGGACAGGGCCTTATAGATACGCAGTATTTT
CASSSGQGLIDTQYF
>.|TRBJ2-2|TRBV5-1|.
TGCGCCAGCAGCTTGGTCGGTGGTATGAGCTTAACCGGGGAGCTGTTTTTT
CASSLVGGMSLTGELFF
>.|TRBJ1-5|TRBV6-1|.
TGTGCCAGCAGTGAGGGGGCTAACCAGCCCCAGCATTTT
CASSEGANQPQHF
>TRBD1|TRBJ1-1|TRBV5-5|.
TGTGCCAGCAGCTGGAGGGACAGTAACACTGAAGCTTTCTTT
CASSWRDSNTEAFF
>TRBD1|TRBJ1-5|TRBV19|.
TGTGCCAGTAGTATAAACAGGGGTAGCAATCAGCCCCAGCATTTT
CASSINRGSNQPQHF
>TRBD1|TRBJ2-7|TRBV6-1|.
TGTGCCAGCAGCAGGGACAGGGGGGGTTCCGAGCAGTACTTC
CASSRDRGGSEQYF
>.|TRBJ2-7|TRBV7-8|.
TGTGCCAGCAGCCCAAACACAGGTCCTAACTACGAGCAGTACTTC
CASSPNTGPNYEQYF
>.|TRBJ1-1|TRBV6-5|.
TGTGCCAGCAGACTCATAGGGGGAATGAACACTGAAGCTTTCTTT
CASRLIGGMNTEAFF
>.|TRBJ2-7|TRBV19|.
TGTGCCAGTAGTACTTCCCGGGACAACTACTACGAGCAGTACTTC
CASSTSRDNYYEQYF
>.|TRBJ1-2|TRBV27|.
TGTGCCAGCAGTTTAGGCAGGGGCTATGGCTACACCTTC
CASSLGRGYGYTF
>.|TRBJ1-4|TRBV5-8|.
TGTGCCAGCCAACCCCCCCAGACAGATTTTAATGAAAAACTGTTTTTT
CASQPPQTDFNEKLFF
>TRBD1|TRBJ1-2|TRBV7-9|few
TGTGCCAGCAGCTTCGCTCAGGGGGTTGCTGGCTACACCTTC
CASSFAQGVAGYTF
>TRBD1|TRBJ1-2|TRBV7-2|.
TGTGCCAGCAGTACCGGGACAGGGGATGGCTACACCTTC
CASSTGTGDGYTF
>TRBD2|TRBJ2-7|TRBV15|few
TGTGCCACCAGCAGAGCCAGTCCCGGGGGGGAGCAGTACTTC
CATSRASPGGEQYF
>TRBD1|TRBJ1-6|TRBV6-1|.
TGTGCCAGCAGTGAAGCGCTGTGGACAGGGGGTAGTAATTCACCCCTCCACTTT
CASSEALWTGGSNSPLHF
>TRBD1|TRBJ1-2|TRBV6-1|few
TGTGCCAGCAGGCGACAGGGGGGCTATGGCTACACCTTC
CASRRQGGYGYTF
>TRBD1|TRBJ1-2|TRBV19|.
TGTGCCAGTAGTACGACAGGGGTGAGTGGCTACACCTTC
CASSTTGVSGYTF
>TRBD1|TRBJ1-6|TRBV5-1|once
TGCGCCAGCAGCTTGGCGACAGGGTATAATTCACCCCTCCACTTT
CASSLATGYNSPLHF
>.|TRBJ2-7|TRBV5-5|.
TGTGCCAGCAGCCTCAGGCTGGCCTACGAGCAGTACTTC
CASSLRLAYEQYF
>.|TRBJ1-5|TRBV19|.
TGTGCCAGTACCTCTTCGGTGTCAGGGGCCAATCAGCCCCAGCATTTT
CASTSSVSGANQPQHF
>.|TRBJ2-7|TRBV5-1|.
TGCGCCAGCAGCTTGTTTTCAGATTACGAGCAGTACTTC
CASSLFSDYEQYF
>TRBD2|TRBJ2-5|TRBV5-1|.
TGCGCCAGCAGCGGACGGGGGGGCCCTAAAGAGACCCAGTACTTC
CASSGRGGPKETQYF
>.|TRBJ2-5|TRBV21-1|.
TGTGCCAGCAGCAAAACTCCAGGGGTTTGGGAGACCCAGTACTTC
CASSKTPGVWETQYF